These 5 T cell receptor beta chains came from one sample sequenced in a study of tumor-infiltrating lymphocytes in oesophageal squamous cell carcinoma. TCRdb used MiXCR to reprocess the PCR reads, holding one entry per CDR3 protein. The sample yields about 10,000 distinct CDR3 sequences, approximately 60% seen once. Sequences were obtained from esophageal tumor tissue. The receptors come from a female donor with esophageal squamous cell carcinoma.

CDR3 residues: CASSQTSAAGELFF. Here the CDR3 DNA reads TGTGCCAGCAGTCAGACTAGCGCGGCCGGGGAGCTGTTTTTT. V is TRBV28 and J is TRBJ2-2; 8 nucleotides match TRBD2. This CDR3 is built from 14 residues. Germline loops: CDR1 MDHEN, CDR2 SYDVKM. Unmatched junction bases numbered 5, after V lost 5 bases and J lost 6 bases.

The chain carries TRBV11-2 and TRBJ2-1; D not certain. The J call is in doubt because the DNA end fits TRBJ2-7 better. CDR1 and CDR2 (germline): SGHAT, FQNNGV. CDR3 length: 13 amino acids. The CDR3 DNA reads TGTGCCAGCAGCTTATTTAGTGAGGACGAGCAGTACTTC. This translates into CASSLFSEDEQYF.

This clonotype was recorded once. The gene calls are TRBV11-2 and TRBJ2-5, with 8 bases matching TRBD2. V gave up 4 bases and J gave up 4 bases; unmatched junction bases: 11. The CDR3 is 16 amino acids. CDR1 is SGHAT and CDR2 is FQNNGV in the germline V gene. The CDR3 DNA is TGTGCCAGCAGCTCCGATTGGAGCGGGGGTCCAGAGACCCAGTACTTC. It specifies CASSSDWSGGPETQYF. Filled out from reference TRBV11-2 and TRBJ2-5, the complete variable domain reads EAGVAQSPRYKIIEKRQSVAFWCNPISGHATLYWYQQILGQGPKLLIQFQNNGVVDDSQLPKDRFSAERLKGVDSTLKIQPAKLEDSAVYLCASSSDWSGGPETQYFGPGTRLLVL.

The V gene is TRBV7-3, the J gene TRBJ1-2, with a weak D call TRBD1 (5 bases). CDR1 is SGHTA and CDR2 is FQGTGA in the germline V gene. Trimming took 2 bases from V and 6 from J, leaving 10 bases between them. The CDR3 is 13 residues long. This CDR3 reads CASSLDWGNGYTF. For the CDR3, the DNA is TGTGCCAGCAGCTTAGATTGGGGGAATGGCTACACCTTC. Drawing the rest from reference TRBV7-3 and TRBJ1-2, the complete variable domain is GAGVSQTPSNKVTEKGKYVELRCDPISGHTALYWYRQSLGQGPEFLIYFQGTGAADDSGLPNDRFFAVRPEGSVSTLKIQRTERGDSAVYLCASSLDWGNGYTFGSGTRLTVV.

This chain links TRBV11-2 with TRBJ1-1; 10 bases fit TRBD1. V lost 4 bases, J lost 1 base, and 3 bases stayed unmatched. CDR1 is SGHAT and CDR2 is FQNNGV in the germline V gene. The CDR3 runs 15 residues. The CDR3 here is CASSWTGGTNTEAFF. Here the CDR3 DNA reads TGTGCCAGCAGCTGGACAGGGGGAACGAACACTGAAGCTTTCTTT.